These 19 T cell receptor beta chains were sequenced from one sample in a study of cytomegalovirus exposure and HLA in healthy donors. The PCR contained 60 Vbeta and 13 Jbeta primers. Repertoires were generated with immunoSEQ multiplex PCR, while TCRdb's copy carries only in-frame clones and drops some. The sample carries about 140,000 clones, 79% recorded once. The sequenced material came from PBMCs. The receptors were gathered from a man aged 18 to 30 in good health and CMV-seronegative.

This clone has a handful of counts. DNA of the CDR3: TGCGCCAGCAGCCAAGATGATGGGCAGTCAATCTACAATGAGCAGTTCTTC. Its protein product is CASSQDDGQSIYNEQFF. The chain uses TRBV4-3 and TRBJ2-1; D uncertain. The CDR3 sequence is 17 residues long. Germline-derived CDR1 and CDR2 are LGHNA and YSLEER. Trimming removed 0 bases at V and 3 bases at J, with 15 bases between.

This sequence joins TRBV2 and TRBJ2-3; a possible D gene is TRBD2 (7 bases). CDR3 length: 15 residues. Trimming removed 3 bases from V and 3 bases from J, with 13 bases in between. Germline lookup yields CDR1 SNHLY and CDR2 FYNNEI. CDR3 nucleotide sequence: TGTGCCAGCAGTGACGGGGGGCTGGGGACAGATACGCAGTATTTT. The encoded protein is CASSDGGLGTDTQYF.

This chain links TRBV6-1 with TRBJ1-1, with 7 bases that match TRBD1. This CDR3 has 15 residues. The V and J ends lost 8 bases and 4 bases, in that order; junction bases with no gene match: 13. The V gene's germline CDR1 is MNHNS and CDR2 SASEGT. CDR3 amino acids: CASHIGGGIPTEAFF. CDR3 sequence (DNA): TGTGCCAGCCATATAGGGGGCGGAATCCCCACTGAAGCTTTCTTT.

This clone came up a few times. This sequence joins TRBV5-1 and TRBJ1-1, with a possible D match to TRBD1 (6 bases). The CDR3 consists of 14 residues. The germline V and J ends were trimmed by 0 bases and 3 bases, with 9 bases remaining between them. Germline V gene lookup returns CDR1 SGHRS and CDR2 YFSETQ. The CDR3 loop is CASSLDRVDTEAFF. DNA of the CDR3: TGCGCCAGCAGCTTGGACAGGGTCGACACTGAAGCTTTCTTT.

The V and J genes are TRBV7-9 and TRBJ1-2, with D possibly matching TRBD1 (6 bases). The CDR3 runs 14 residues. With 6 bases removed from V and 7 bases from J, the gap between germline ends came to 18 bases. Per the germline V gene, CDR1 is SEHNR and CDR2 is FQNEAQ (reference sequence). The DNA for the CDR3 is TGTGCCAGCAGTCCCGACCCAGGGGATAGTGGCTACACCTTC. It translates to CASSPDPGDSGYTF.

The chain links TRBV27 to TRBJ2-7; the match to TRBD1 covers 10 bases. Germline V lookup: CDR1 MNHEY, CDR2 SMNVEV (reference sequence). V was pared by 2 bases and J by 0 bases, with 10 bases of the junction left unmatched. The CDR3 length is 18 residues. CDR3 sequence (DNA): TGTGCCAGCAGTTTACGCCCCCCTTGGACAGGGGGCTCCTACGAGCAGTACTTC. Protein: CASSLRPPWTGGSYEQYF.

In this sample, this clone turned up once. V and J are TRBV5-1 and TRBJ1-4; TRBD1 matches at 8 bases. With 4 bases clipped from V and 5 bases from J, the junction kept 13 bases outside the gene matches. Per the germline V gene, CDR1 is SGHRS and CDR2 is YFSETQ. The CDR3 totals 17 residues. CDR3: CASSPTNNRGSNEKLFF. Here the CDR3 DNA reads TGCGCCAGCAGCCCGACGAACAACAGGGGGTCAAATGAAAAACTGTTTTTT.

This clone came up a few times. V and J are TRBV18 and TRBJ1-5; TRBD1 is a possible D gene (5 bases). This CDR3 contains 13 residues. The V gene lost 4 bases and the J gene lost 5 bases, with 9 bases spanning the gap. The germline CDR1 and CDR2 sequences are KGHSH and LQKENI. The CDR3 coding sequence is TGTGCCAGCTCACTAGGGGTAGATCAGCCCCAGCATTTT. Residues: CASSLGVDQPQHF.

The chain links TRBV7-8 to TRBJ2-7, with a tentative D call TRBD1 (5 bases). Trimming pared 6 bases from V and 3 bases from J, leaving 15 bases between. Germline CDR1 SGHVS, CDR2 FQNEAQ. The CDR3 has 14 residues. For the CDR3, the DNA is TGTGCCAGCAGACCAGCTACAGGTTACTACGAGCAGTACTTC. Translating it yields CASRPATGYYEQYF.

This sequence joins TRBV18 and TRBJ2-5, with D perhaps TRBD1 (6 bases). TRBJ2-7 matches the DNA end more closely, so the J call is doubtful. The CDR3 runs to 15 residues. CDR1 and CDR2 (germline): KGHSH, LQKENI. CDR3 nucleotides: TGTGCCAGCTCTCCTATCAGGGGTGGTGGAGACGAGCAGTACTTC. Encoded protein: CASSPIRGGGDEQYF.

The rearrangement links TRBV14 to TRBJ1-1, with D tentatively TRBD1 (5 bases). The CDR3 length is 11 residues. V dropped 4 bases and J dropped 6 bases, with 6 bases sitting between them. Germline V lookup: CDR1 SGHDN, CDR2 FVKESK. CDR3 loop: CASSRGAEAFF. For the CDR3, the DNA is TGTGCCAGCAGCCGGGGGGCTGAAGCTTTCTTT.

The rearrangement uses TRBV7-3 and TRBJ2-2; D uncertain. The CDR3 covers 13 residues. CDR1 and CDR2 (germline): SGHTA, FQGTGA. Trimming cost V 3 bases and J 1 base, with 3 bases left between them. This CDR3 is CASSFGNTGELFF. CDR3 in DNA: TGTGCCAGCAGCTTCGGGAACACCGGGGAGCTGTTTTTT. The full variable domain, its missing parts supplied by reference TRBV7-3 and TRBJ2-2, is GAGVSQTPSNKVTEKGKYVELRCDPISGHTALYWYRQSLGQGPEFLIYFQGTGAADDSGLPNDRFFAVRPEGSVSTLKIQRTERGDSAVYLCASSFGNTGELFFGEGSRLTVL.

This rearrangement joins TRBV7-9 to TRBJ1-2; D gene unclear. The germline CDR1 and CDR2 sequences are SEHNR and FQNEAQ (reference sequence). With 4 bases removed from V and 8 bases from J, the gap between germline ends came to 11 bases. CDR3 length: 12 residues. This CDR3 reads CASSSGPGGYTF. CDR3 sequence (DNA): TGTGCCAGCAGCTCCGGACCGGGGGGCTACACCTTC.

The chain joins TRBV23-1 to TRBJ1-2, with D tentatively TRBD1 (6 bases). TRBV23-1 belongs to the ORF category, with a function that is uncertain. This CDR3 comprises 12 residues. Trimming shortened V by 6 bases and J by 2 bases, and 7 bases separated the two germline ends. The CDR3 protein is CASRTGNYGYTF. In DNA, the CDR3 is TGCGCCAGCAGAACAGGGAACTATGGCTACACCTTC.

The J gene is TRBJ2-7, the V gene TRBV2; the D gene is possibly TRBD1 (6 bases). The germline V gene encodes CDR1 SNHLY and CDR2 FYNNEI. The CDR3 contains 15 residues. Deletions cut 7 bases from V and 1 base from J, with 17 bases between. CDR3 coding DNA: TGTGCCAGCATGGGTCTACCAGACAGGTCCTACGAGCAGTACTTC. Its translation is CASMGLPDRSYEQYF.

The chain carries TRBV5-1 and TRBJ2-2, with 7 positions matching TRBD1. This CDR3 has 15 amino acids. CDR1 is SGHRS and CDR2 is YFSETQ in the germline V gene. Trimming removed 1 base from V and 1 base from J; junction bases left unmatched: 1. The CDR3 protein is CASSLRTGNTGELFF. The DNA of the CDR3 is TGCGCCAGCAGCTTGAGGACAGGGAACACCGGGGAGCTGTTTTTT.

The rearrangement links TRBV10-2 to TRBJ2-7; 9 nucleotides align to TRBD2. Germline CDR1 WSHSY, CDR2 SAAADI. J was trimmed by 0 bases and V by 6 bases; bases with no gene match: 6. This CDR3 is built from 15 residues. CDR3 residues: CASRVSGGPSYEQYF. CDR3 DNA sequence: TGCGCCAGCAGAGTCAGCGGGGGGCCCTCCTACGAGCAGTACTTC.

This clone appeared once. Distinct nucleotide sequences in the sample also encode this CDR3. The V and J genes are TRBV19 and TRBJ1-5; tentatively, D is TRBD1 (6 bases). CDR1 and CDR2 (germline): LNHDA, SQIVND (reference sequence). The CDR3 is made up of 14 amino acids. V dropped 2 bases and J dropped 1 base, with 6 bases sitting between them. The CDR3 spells CASSIQGSNQPQHF. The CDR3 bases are TGTGCCAGTAGTATACAGGGGAGCAATCAGCCCCAGCATTTT.

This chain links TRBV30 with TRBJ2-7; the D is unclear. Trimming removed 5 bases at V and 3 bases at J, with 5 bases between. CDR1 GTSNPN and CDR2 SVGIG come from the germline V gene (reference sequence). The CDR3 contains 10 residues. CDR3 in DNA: TGTGCCTGGGGGCGCTACGAGCAGTACTTC. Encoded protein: CAWGRYEQYF.